Listed here are 17 T cell receptor beta chains from one sample, sequenced in a study of blood T cell repertoires in COVID-19. Profiled with immunoSEQ multiplex PCR; TCRdb holds only in-frame clones, not every one. Of 120,000 to 150,000 clones in the sample, around 89% are singletons; the top ten hold around 1.3%. The material sequenced was PBMCs or T cells enriched from blood (not recorded which). These receptors all stem from a woman aged 25 to 45 with acute COVID-19.

On this clone: Other DNA sequences within the sample encode an identical CDR3. The chain has TRBV30 and TRBJ1-6, with D tentatively TRBD1 (6 bases). Germline CDR1 is GTSNPN and CDR2 is SVGIG (reference sequence). The CDR3 is 14 residues long. The ends were cut back, 0 bases at V and 7 bases at J, with 10 bases in the middle. CDR3 sequence reads: CAWSVGQGNSPLHF. In nucleotides, the CDR3 is TGTGCCTGGAGTGTAGGCCAGGGGAATTCACCCCTCCACTTT.

This clone was seen a single time. The CDR3 loop reads CAITEIEDTQYF. In DNA form, the CDR3 reads TGTGCCATCACCGAGATAGAGGATACGCAGTATTTT. This chain links TRBV10-3 with TRBJ2-3, with no clear D. The CDR3 sequence is 12 residues long. V was trimmed by 7 bases and J by 6 bases, leaving 11 bases between them. Germline V lookup: CDR1 ENHRY, CDR2 SYGVKD.

The chain couples TRBV28 to TRBJ1-5, with D possibly being TRBD1 (5 bases). Per the germline V gene, CDR1 is MDHEN and CDR2 is SYDVKM. The germline V and J ends were trimmed by 1 base and 7 bases, with 11 bases remaining between them. CDR3 length: 14 amino acids. CDR3 sequence (DNA): TGTGCCAGCAGTTTATCACAAGGGGCGCAGCCCCAGCATTTT. This sequence encodes CASSLSQGAQPQHF.

The chain combines TRBV30 with TRBJ1-4; D is ambiguous. The CDR3 length is 13 residues. V was shortened by 5 bases and J by 4 bases, with 11 bases between the two germline ends. In germline, CDR1 is GTSNPN, CDR2 SVGIG (reference sequence). The CDR3 here is CAWRHPVNEKLFF. CDR3 sequence (DNA): TGTGCCTGGCGACATCCTGTTAATGAAAAACTGTTTTTT. The entire variable domain, with the rest obtained from reference TRBV30 and TRBJ1-4, is as follows: SQTIHQWPATLVQPVGSPLSLECTVEGTSNPNLYWYRQAAGRGLQLLFYSVGIGQISSEVPQNLSASRPQDRQFILSSKKLLLSDSGFYLCAWRHPVNEKLFFGSGTQLSVL.

The chain carries TRBV12-3 or TRBV12-4 and TRBJ1-5; 8 nucleotides agree with TRBD1. The CDR3 extends over 13 amino acids. V was pared by 4 bases and J by 5 bases, with 1 base of the junction left unmatched. CDR3 sequence reads: CASSSDRDQPQHF. As DNA, the CDR3 is TGTGCCAGCAGTTCGGACAGGGATCAGCCCCAGCATTTT.

The rearrangement uses TRBV2 and TRBJ2-5, with a tentative D call TRBD2 (6 bases). Per the germline V gene, CDR1 is SNHLY and CDR2 is FYNNEI. This CDR3 region has 17 residues. Trimming stripped 6 bases from V and 0 bases from J, with 20 bases between. CDR3 DNA sequence: TGTGCCAGCAGCTCTCCGGCGGGGCGGCGGGACCAAGAGACCCAGTACTTC. It is translated as CASSSPAGRRDQETQYF.

V usage is TRBV6-5 and J usage is TRBJ1-1; possible D gene TRBD1, 5 bases. In germline, CDR1 is MNHEY, CDR2 SVGAGI. The CDR3 runs 13 residues. V lost 8 bases to trimming and J lost 3 bases, with 13 bases between them. The CDR3 DNA sequence: TGTGCCAGCCATAGACAGCCGGACACTGAAGCTTTCTTT. Translated, it gives CASHRQPDTEAFF.

The V and J genes are TRBV30 and TRBJ2-2, with a tentative D call TRBD2 (5 bases). The ends were cut back, 0 bases at V and 3 bases at J, with 11 bases in the middle. Per the germline V gene, CDR1 is GTSNPN and CDR2 is SVGIG (reference sequence). The CDR3 has 15 amino acids. Written as DNA, the CDR3 is TGTGCCTGGAGTGTACTAGAGCGGCACACCGGGGAGCTGTTTTTT. Translated: CAWSVLERHTGELFF.

This chain links TRBV3-1 (or the pseudogene TRBV3-2) with TRBJ2-3; no firm D call. Trimming shortened V by 1 base and J by 3 bases, and 2 bases separated the two germline ends. The CDR3 is 12 residues long. Germline V gene data show CDR1 as LGHDT and CDR2 as YNNKEL (reference sequence). The CDR3 loop is CASSQVTDTQYF. CDR3 nucleotide sequence: TGTGCCAGCAGCCAAGTAACAGATACGCAGTATTTT.

V usage is TRBV18 and J usage is TRBJ1-5, with 9 nucleotides matching TRBD1. V was clipped by 0 bases and J by 4 bases; unmatched bases: 4. The CDR3 has 16 amino acids. Germline V CDR1 and CDR2: KGHSH, LQKENI. The CDR3 here is CASSPPATGGNQPQHF. The CDR3 nucleotides are TGTGCCAGCTCACCACCGGCGACAGGGGGAAATCAGCCCCAGCATTTT.

This clone was detected only a few times. The chain joins TRBV11-2 to TRBJ2-7; D call uncertain. The CDR3 covers 14 residues. Germline loops: CDR1 SGHAT, CDR2 FQNNGV. V lost 4 bases to trimming and J lost 6 bases, with 16 bases between them. CDR3 sequence: CASSSPNSGGEQYF. CDR3 sequence (DNA): TGTGCCAGCAGCTCCCCTAATAGTGGTGGCGAGCAGTACTTC.

The CDR3 is CASSQGPGTQYF. In DNA, the CDR3 is TGTGCCAGCAGTCAGGGGCCTGGGACCCAGTACTTC. The V gene is TRBV5-4, the J gene TRBJ2-5; D is possibly TRBD1 (6 bases). CDR1 and CDR2 from the germline V gene are SGHNT and YYREEE (reference sequence). Trimming pared 5 bases from V and 7 bases from J, leaving 12 bases between. CDR3 size: 12 residues.

With respect to this clone: At one end, the junction sequence differs from germline, possibly due to a read error. The CDR3 DNA sequence: TGTGCCAGCTCACCACGGCTGGTACTAGCGGGAGAGGGGGAGCATCACTTC. The encoded protein is CASSPRLVLAGEGEHHF. The V call is TRBV18, the J call TRBJ2-5; 11 bases fit TRBD2. This CDR3 has 17 residues. Germline loops: CDR1 KGHSH, CDR2 LQKENI.

The chain joins TRBV21-1 to TRBJ2-7; the table's D call, TRBD2, was not checked against the DNA. TRBV21-1 is deemed a pseudogene. This CDR3 has 15 residues. CDR3 bases: TGTGCCAGCAGCAAAGTTACGCGGGGCGGGTACGAGCAGTACTTC. As protein: CASSKVTRGGYEQYF.

V gene TRBV7-9 combines with J gene TRBJ2-3, with 7 bases lining up with TRBD2. V lost 1 base and J lost 2; bases outside the gene matches: 6. Per germline, CDR1 SEHNR and CDR2 FQNEAQ (reference sequence). The CDR3 runs 16 residues. The CDR3 is CASSLESGTYTDTQYF. The DNA of the CDR3 is TGTGCCAGCAGCTTAGAGAGCGGGACGTACACAGATACGCAGTATTTT.

The chain joins TRBV11-2 to TRBJ2-7, with TRBD1 identical over 7 bases. Per germline, CDR1 SGHAT and CDR2 FQNNGV. With 5 bases clipped from V and 1 base from J, the junction kept 5 bases outside the gene matches. The CDR3 sequence is 14 residues long. In nucleotides, the CDR3 is TGTGCCAGCAGCGGACCGGGACAGTCCTACGAGCAGTACTTC. Its protein product is CASSGPGQSYEQYF.

The chain carries TRBV7-9 and TRBJ1-3; D is perhaps TRBD1 (6 bases). Trimming left V 4 bases short and J 0 bases short, with 13 bases between. CDR3 length: 16 amino acids. Germline values: CDR1 SEHNR, CDR2 FQNEAQ (reference sequence). The CDR3 reads CASSSGRDISGNTIYF. CDR3 bases: TGTGCCAGCAGCTCGGGACGGGACATCTCTGGAAACACCATATATTTT.